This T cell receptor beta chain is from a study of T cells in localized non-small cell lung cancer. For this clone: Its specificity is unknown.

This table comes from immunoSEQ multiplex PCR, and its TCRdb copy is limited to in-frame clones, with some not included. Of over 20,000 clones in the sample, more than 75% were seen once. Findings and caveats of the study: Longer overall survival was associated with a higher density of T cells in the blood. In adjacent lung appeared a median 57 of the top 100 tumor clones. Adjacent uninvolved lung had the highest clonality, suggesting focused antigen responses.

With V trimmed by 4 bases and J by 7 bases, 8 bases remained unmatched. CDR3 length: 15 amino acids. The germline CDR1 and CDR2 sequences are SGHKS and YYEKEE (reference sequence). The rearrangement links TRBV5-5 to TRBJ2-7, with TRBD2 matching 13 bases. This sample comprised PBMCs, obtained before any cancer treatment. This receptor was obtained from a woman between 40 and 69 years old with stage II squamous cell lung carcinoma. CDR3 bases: TGTGCCAGCAGCCGTACTAGCGGGAGGGTAGGGGAGCAGTACTTC. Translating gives CASSRTSGRVGEQYF. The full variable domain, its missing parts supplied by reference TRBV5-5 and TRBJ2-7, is DAGVTQSPTHLIKTRGQQVTLRCSPISGHKSVSWYQQVLGQGPQFIFQYYEKEERGRGNFPDRFSARQFPNYSSELNVNALLLGDSALYLCASSRTSGRVGEQYFGPGTRLTVT.